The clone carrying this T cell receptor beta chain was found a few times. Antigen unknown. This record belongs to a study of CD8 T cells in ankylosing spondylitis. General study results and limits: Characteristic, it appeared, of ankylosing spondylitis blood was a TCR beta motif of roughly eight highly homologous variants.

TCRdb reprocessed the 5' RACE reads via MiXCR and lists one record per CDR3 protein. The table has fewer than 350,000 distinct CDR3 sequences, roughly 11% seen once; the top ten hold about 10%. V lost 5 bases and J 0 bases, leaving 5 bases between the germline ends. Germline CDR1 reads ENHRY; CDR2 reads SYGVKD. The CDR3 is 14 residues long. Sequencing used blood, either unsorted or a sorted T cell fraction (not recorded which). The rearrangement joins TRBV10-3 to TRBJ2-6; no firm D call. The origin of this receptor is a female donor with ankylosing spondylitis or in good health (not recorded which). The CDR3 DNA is TGTGCCATCAGTATCTACTCTGGGGCCAACGTCCTGACTTTC. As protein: CAISIYSGANVLTF.